This T cell receptor (beta chain) was recorded in a study of CD4 T cells in relation to SARS-CoV-2 and coronaviruses. Study as a whole: PBMCs were cultured with antigen for roughly nine days before TCR beta sequencing. Study observations and caveats: Crossreactivity was assessed only for spike protein, not other viral proteins. In around 63% of donors, memory CD4+ clonotypes crossrecognized SARS-CoV-2 and at least one common cold coronavirus spike. SARS-CoV-2-driven expansion was significantly weaker in crossreactive than monoreactive clones.

Concerning this clone: Its antigen is not known.

V was clipped by 2 bases and J by 0 bases, with 1 base between them. Germline V gene data show CDR1 as MNHEY and CDR2 as SVGEGT. The CDR3 totals 12 residues. Using immunoSEQ multiplex PCR, the repertoire was profiled, and TCRdb retains in-frame clones only, with some absent. The profile shows around 25,000 clones, around 73% of them singletons. Before the COVID-19 pandemic, during about 2010-2018, CD4+ T cells were taken from unexposed donors. CD4+ T cells were isolated from the cells after 10 days of culture. The sequence was collected from a human donor in good health. Sequencing was performed on CD4+ T cells from PBMCs, cultured in vitro. J is TRBJ1-1 and V is TRBV6-2 or TRBV6-3; no firm D call. CDR3 DNA: TGTGCCAGCAGTTACGTGAACACTGAAGCTTTCTTT. Translation: CASSYVNTEAFF.